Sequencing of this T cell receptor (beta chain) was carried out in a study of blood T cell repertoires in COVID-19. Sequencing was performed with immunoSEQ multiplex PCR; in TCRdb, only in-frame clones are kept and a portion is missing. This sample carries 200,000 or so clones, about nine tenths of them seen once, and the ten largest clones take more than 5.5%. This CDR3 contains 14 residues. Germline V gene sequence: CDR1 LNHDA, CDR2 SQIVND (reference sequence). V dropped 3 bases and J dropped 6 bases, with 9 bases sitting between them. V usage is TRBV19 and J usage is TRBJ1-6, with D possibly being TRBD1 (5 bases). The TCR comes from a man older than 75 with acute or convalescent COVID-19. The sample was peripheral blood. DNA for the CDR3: TGTGCCAGTAGTATTAAGGACATTAATTCACCCCTCCACTTT. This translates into CASSIKDINSPLHF.